This T cell receptor beta chain was retrieved from a study of T-cell reconstitution after alpha-beta-depleted transplantation in children. Germline lookup yields CDR1 LGHNA and CDR2 YNFKEQ. The CDR3 is 11 residues long. Study-level results: About two months after transplant, alpha-beta T cells reportedly came from several hundred expanded graft clones.

In the case of this clonotype: The antigen is not known. At one end the junction does not follow the germline gene, possibly because of a read error.

Molecular barcoding with unique molecular identifiers was used for the TCRbeta library. Via MiXCR, TCRdb re-called the PCR reads, giving one row per CDR3 protein. The table records hundreds of thousands of distinct CDR3 sequences, about 16% of them present only once. The source material was PBMCs, mostly from graft donor cells, sampled 360 days after TCRalphabeta/CD19-depleted stem cell transplant. The TCR originated in a male patient aged 2-10 years who had a stem cell transplant for acute lymphoblastic leukemia, so the T cells may come from the graft donor. J is TRBJ2-3 and V is TRBV4-2; TRBD2 agrees at 7 bases. CDR3 amino acids: CASSKRDKQYF. The DNA for the CDR3 is TGTGCCAGCAGCAAGCGGGATAAGCAGTATTTT.